These 28 T cell receptor beta chains came from one sample sequenced in a study of CD8 T cells in ankylosing spondylitis (dated by TCRdb to about 2017). The library was generated by 5' RACE. Sequencing instrument: Illumina HiSeq 2500. TCRdb took the public reads, trimmed them with fastp at Q25, ran MiXCR for clone calling and kept in-frame beta chains. CDR3 protein sequences are deduplicated, and each keeps its most common genes and DNA. The sample table holds some 29,000 distinct CDR3 sequences, of which 7.2% were seen once. The top ten constitute about 10% of the sample. Sequencing was carried out using blood, either unsorted or a sorted T cell fraction (not recorded which). Every receptor here comes from a male donor with ankylosing spondylitis or in good health (not recorded which).

Points on this clonotype: With a much larger clone just one base away, this may be a read error. CDR3 DNA sequence: TGTGCCAGCTCACCAATGGGGAACACTGAGCAGTTCTTC. This gives the protein CASSPMGNTEQFF. V and J are TRBV18 and TRBJ2-1; D not certain. CDR3 size: 13 residues. V was shortened by 2 bases and J by 9 bases, with 11 bases between the two germline ends. Germline CDR1 is KGHSH and CDR2 is LQKENI. Full variable domain (rest looked up from reference TRBV18 and TRBJ2-1): NAGVMQNPRHLVRRRGQEARLRCSPMKGHSHVYWYRQLPEEGLKFMVYLQKENIIDESGMPKERFSAEFPKEGPSILRIQQVVRGDSAAYFCASSPMGNTEQFFGPGTRLTVL.

This clonotype was found many times. The V call is TRBV3-1, the J call TRBJ1-2, with D unresolved. V lost 4 bases to trimming and J lost 0 bases, with 12 bases between them. The germline gives CDR1 LGHDT, CDR2 YNNKEL (reference sequence). The CDR3 runs to 15 residues. As DNA, the CDR3 is TGTGCCAGCAGCCCGCGGACCGCTACTAACTATGGCTACACCTTC. Its translation: CASSPRTATNYGYTF.

This clonotype was seen at least ten times. The CDR3 here is CASSQVTGQGQETQYF. The DNA of the CDR3 is TGTGCCAGCAGCCAAGTGACGGGACAGGGACAAGAGACCCAGTACTTC. The chain joins TRBV4-2 to TRBJ2-5; 9 bases are shared with TRBD1. The CDR3 covers 16 residues. In germline, CDR1 is LGHNA, CDR2 YNFKEQ. Trimming took 1 base from V and 2 from J; bases not matched to a gene: 5.

This clonotype was observed many times. The rearrangement links TRBV29-1 to TRBJ2-7; 14 bases are shared with TRBD2. The CDR3 covers 16 residues. The germline V gene encodes CDR1 SQVTM and CDR2 ANQGSEA. The V and J ends lost 0 bases and 7 bases, in that order; junction bases with no gene match: 8. The CDR3, as DNA: TGCAGCGTTGAAGATAGGACTAGCGGGAGGCCCGGGGAGCAGTACTTC. It encodes CSVEDRTSGRPGEQYF.

This clonotype was seen many times. Sequence at one end of the junction differs from germline and may be a read error. This chain joins TRBV3-1 and TRBJ2-7, with D maybe TRBD1 (5 bases). Germline values: CDR1 LGHDT, CDR2 YNNKEL (reference sequence). The CDR3 length is 12 residues. CDR3 loop: CAISPQGNEQYF. The DNA for the CDR3 is TGTGCCATCAGCCCTCAGGGAAACGAGCAGTACTTC.

This clonotype showed up many times. The chain employs TRBV29-1 and TRBJ2-2; TRBD2 matches at 9 bases. The V segment lost 3 bases and the J segment 4 bases; nucleotides outside the gene matches: 3. This CDR3 is 14 amino acids long. CDR1 SQVTM and CDR2 ANQGSEA come from the germline V gene. CDR3 loop: CSVDSGSFTGELFF. The DNA for the CDR3 is TGCAGCGTTGATAGCGGGAGTTTCACCGGGGAGCTGTTTTTT.

The chain employs TRBV10-1 and TRBJ2-7; weak D call: TRBD2 (7 bases). The CDR3 is 15 residues long. Germline V gene sequence: CDR1 WNHNN, CDR2 SYGVQD (reference sequence). V lost 3 bases and J lost 2, with 14 bases in between. The CDR3, as DNA: TGCGCCAGCAGTGATCGGGGGGCGGGAGCCTACGAGCAGTACTTC. Its protein product is CASSDRGAGAYEQYF.

At least ten counts were recorded for this clonotype. This chain connects TRBV7-2 to TRBJ2-5; D is unclear. Germline assignment: CDR1 SGHTA and CDR2 FQGNSA. Trimming cost V 5 bases and J 5 bases, with 9 bases left between them. The CDR3 contains 12 residues. CDR3 loop: CASSAPSETQYF. CDR3 bases: TGTGCCAGCAGCGCCCCGTCGGAGACCCAGTACTTC.

There are many counts of this clonotype. J is TRBJ1-2 and V is TRBV27, with D maybe TRBD1 (6 bases). Germline CDR1 is MNHEY and CDR2 is SMNVEV (reference sequence). V was cut by 6 bases and J by 6 bases, with 14 bases left in between. The CDR3 totals 13 residues. CDR3: CASRPTGIHGYTF. CDR3 DNA sequence: TGTGCCAGCAGACCAACAGGGATCCATGGCTACACCTTC.

This clonotype was found a few times. This chain links TRBV20-1 with TRBJ2-7, with 11 bases identical to TRBD2. Germline V CDR1 and CDR2: DFQATT, SNEGSKA (reference sequence). The length of the CDR3 is 12 residues. V was clipped by 6 bases and J by 4 bases; unmatched bases: 2. The CDR3 region is CSARTSGYEQYF. The CDR3 DNA reads as TGCAGTGCCAGGACTAGCGGGTACGAGCAGTACTTC.

This clonotype was recorded many times. The rearrangement uses TRBV3-1 and TRBJ2-1; perhaps TRBD1 as D (5 bases). Trimming removed 7 bases at V and 5 bases at J, with 15 bases between. The germline V gene encodes CDR1 LGHDT and CDR2 YNNKEL (reference sequence). The CDR3 loop spans 14 amino acids. The CDR3 DNA reads TGTGCCAGCAACCCGAGCGTAGGGGACAATGAGCAGTTCTTC. Translation: CASNPSVGDNEQFF.

By share, this clonotype ranks as medium-sized. The V call is TRBV9, the J call TRBJ2-1; TRBD2 aligns across 10 bases. V was pared by 4 bases and J by 3 bases, with 7 bases of the junction left unmatched. The CDR3 loop spans 16 amino acids. From germline, CDR1 is SGDLS and CDR2 YYNGEE. In nucleotides, the CDR3 is TGTGCCAGCAGCCCCGGACTAGCGGAAGACTACAATGAGCAGTTCTTC. It encodes CASSPGLAEDYNEQFF.

The sample holds many counts of this clonotype. This chain links TRBV12-3 or TRBV12-4 with TRBJ1-1; no reliable D call. This CDR3 has 14 amino acids. Deletions cut 1 base from V and 6 bases from J, with 12 bases between. The CDR3, as DNA: TGTGCCAGCAGTTTAGAATTGGCGGGGTCTGAAGCTTTCTTT. Its translation: CASSLELAGSEAFF.

Within the sample, this clonotype is medium-sized. The chain couples TRBV29-1 to TRBJ2-7; D is uncertain. The germline V gene has CDR1 SQVTM and CDR2 ANQGSEA. Trimming left V 3 bases short and J 7 bases short, with 7 bases between. This CDR3 has 10 residues. CDR3 in DNA: TGCAGCGTTGAGGTGGGGGAGCAGTACTTC. As protein: CSVEVGEQYF.

Many counts were recorded for this clonotype. This chain joins TRBV29-1 and TRBJ2-2; TRBD1 agrees at 9 bases. There are 14 residues in the CDR3. Unmatched junction bases numbered 6, after V lost 6 bases and J lost 4 bases. Germline V CDR1 and CDR2: SQVTM, ANQGSEA. The DNA of the CDR3 is TGCAGCGTGGCCGGGACAGGGTCCACCGGGGAGCTGTTTTTT. This codes for CSVAGTGSTGELFF.

The CDR3 region is CASSLMTGELFF. The CDR3 region has the DNA TGTGCCAGCAGCTTAATGACCGGGGAGCTGTTTTTT. The genes are TRBV7-2 and TRBJ2-2; D unclear. The germline V and J ends were trimmed by 2 bases and 5 bases, with 3 bases remaining between them. This CDR3 is 12 amino acids long. Germline CDR1 SGHTA, CDR2 FQGNSA. Full variable domain (rest looked up from reference TRBV7-2 and TRBJ2-2): GAGVSQSPSNKVTEKGKDVELRCDPISGHTALYWYRQSLGQGLEFLIYFQGNSAPDKSGLPSDRFSAERTGGSVSTLTIQRTQQEDSAVYLCASSLMTGELFFGEGSRLTVL.

In this sample, this clonotype turned up many times. The rearrangement joins TRBV28 to TRBJ2-1, with 8 bases matching TRBD2. V gave up 6 bases and J gave up 0 bases; unmatched junction bases: 7. Germline CDR1 and CDR2: MDHEN and SYDVKM. CDR3 length: 16 amino acids. Here the CDR3 DNA reads TGTGCCAGCAGATACCCCACTAGCGGCTCCTACAATGAGCAGTTCTTC. Amino acid sequence: CASRYPTSGSYNEQFF.

This clonotype has ten or more counts. V gene TRBV25-1 combines with J gene TRBJ1-5, with unresolved D. The germline CDR1 and CDR2 sequences are MGHDK and SYGVNS. V was cut by 3 bases and J by 5 bases, with 11 bases left in between. CDR3 length equals 14 residues. CDR3 DNA: TGTGCCAGCAGTGAGCAAGGGTCCGATCAGCCCCAGCATTTT. Encoded protein: CASSEQGSDQPQHF. The full variable domain, rest sourced from reference TRBV25-1 and TRBJ1-5, is EADIYQTPRYLVIGTGKKITLECSQTMGHDKMYWYQQDPGMELHLIHYSYGVNSTEKGDLSSESTVSRIRTEHFPLTLESARPSHTSQYLCASSEQGSDQPQHFGDGTRLSIL.

With regard to this clonotype: This may come from a read error, since a much larger clone is one base off. This sequence joins TRBV30 and TRBJ2-7; 9 positions match TRBD2. The CDR3 covers 15 residues. In germline, CDR1 is GTSNPN, CDR2 SVGIG (reference sequence). The CDR3 sequence is CAWSVWSGLASEQHF. CDR3 bases: TGTGCCTGGAGTGTTTGGTCGGGACTAGCTAGCGAGCAGCACTTC.

The chain combines TRBV10-3 with TRBJ1-3; 7 bases are a match to TRBD1. The CDR3 contains 18 residues. Germline CDR1 and CDR2: ENHRY and SYGVKD. V was clipped by 3 bases and J by 2 bases; unmatched bases: 13. The CDR3 DNA reads as TGTGCCATCAGTGACAGACAGGGAAGTGCCGGTGCTGGAAACACCATATATTTT. Its protein product is CAISDRQGSAGAGNTIYF.

There are many counts of this clonotype. The chain couples TRBV10-3 to TRBJ2-3; the D gene is possibly TRBD2 (5 bases). The V gene's germline CDR1 is ENHRY and CDR2 SYGVKD. The CDR3 consists of 15 residues. V shed 4 bases and J shed 0 bases, with 11 bases lying between them. CDR3 sequence (DNA): TGTGCCATCAGTGTACTAGTCCCTAGCACAGATACGCAGTATTTT. Translated: CAISVLVPSTDTQYF.

This chain uses TRBV7-9 with TRBJ2-3; TRBD1 agrees at 8 bases. CDR1 and CDR2 (germline): SEHNR, FQNEAQ (reference sequence). The CDR3 length is 15 residues. J was trimmed by 0 bases and V by 5 bases; bases with no gene match: 4. The CDR3 region has the DNA TGTGCCAGCAGCCCCCGGGACAGGAGCACAGATACGCAGTATTTT. Its protein is CASSPRDRSTDTQYF.

The J gene is TRBJ2-3, the V gene TRBV7-2; 8 bases are shared with TRBD2. The CDR3 spans 16 residues. V was clipped by 2 bases and J by 2 bases; unmatched bases: 6. Germline-derived CDR1 and CDR2 are SGHTA and FQGNSA. CDR3 sequence reads: CASSLMTSANTDTQYF. The CDR3 region has the DNA TGTGCCAGCAGCTTAATGACTAGCGCTAACACAGATACGCAGTATTTT.

Comment on this clonotype: Given a much more abundant clone one base away, this may be a read error. The chain joins TRBV20-1 to TRBJ1-2, with D possibly being TRBD1 (5 bases). Trimming cost V 0 bases and J 8 bases, with 10 bases left between them. Germline loops: CDR1 DFQATT, CDR2 SNEGSKA (reference sequence). CDR3 size: 12 residues. The CDR3 DNA follows: TGCAGTGCTAGAGAGAGTACAGGCGGCTACACCTTC. It codes for CSARESTGGYTF.

This clonotype was seen repeatedly, ten times or more. The chain has TRBV5-1 and TRBJ2-1; 16 nucleotides match TRBD2. There are 18 residues in the CDR3. Germline V gene data show CDR1 as SGHRS and CDR2 as YFSETQ. With 3 bases clipped from V and 7 bases from J, the junction kept 10 bases outside the gene matches. CDR3 DNA: TGCGCCAGCAGCTCCGGGACTAGCGGGAGGGCCGGGGTGAATGAGCAGTTCTTC. Its protein is CASSSGTSGRAGVNEQFF.

This clonotype has at least ten counts. The rearrangement joins TRBV7-3 to TRBJ1-3, with D perhaps matching TRBD1 (6 bases). The CDR3 spans 14 residues. CDR1 is SGHTA and CDR2 is FQGTGA in the germline V gene. V was shortened by 4 bases and J by 4 bases, with 11 bases between the two germline ends. CDR3 in DNA: TGTGCCAGCAGCTCAACAGGGTCCGGAAACACCATATATTTT. This codes for CASSSTGSGNTIYF.

This clonotype was counted many times. The chain couples TRBV6-1 to TRBJ2-3; TRBD2 agrees at 7 bases. The CDR3 extends over 14 amino acids. Losses at the gene ends were 6 bases for V and 5 bases for J; bases not matched to a gene: 8. The V gene's germline CDR1 is MNHNS and CDR2 SASEGT. The CDR3 DNA is TGTGCCAGCAGATGGGGGAGGGCCGTAGATACGCAGTATTTT. Protein: CASRWGRAVDTQYF.

This clonotype occurred many times. V and J are TRBV20-1 and TRBJ1-1; D ambiguous. Per the germline V gene, CDR1 is DFQATT and CDR2 is SNEGSKA (reference sequence). CDR3 length: 13 residues. The V and J ends lost 6 bases and 1 base respectively, with 12 bases between them. The DNA of the CDR3 is TGCAGTGCCCTCTCGACATCGAACACTGAAGCTTTCTTT. It encodes CSALSTSNTEAFF.